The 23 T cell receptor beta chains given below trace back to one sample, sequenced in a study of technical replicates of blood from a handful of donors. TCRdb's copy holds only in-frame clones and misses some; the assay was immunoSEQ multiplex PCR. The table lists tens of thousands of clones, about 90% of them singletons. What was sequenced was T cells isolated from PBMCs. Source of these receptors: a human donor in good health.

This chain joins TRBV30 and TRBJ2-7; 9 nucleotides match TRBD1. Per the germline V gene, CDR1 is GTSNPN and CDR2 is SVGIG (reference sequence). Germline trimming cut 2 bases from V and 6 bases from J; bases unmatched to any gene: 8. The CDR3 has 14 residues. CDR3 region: CAWSKGGQGSEQYF. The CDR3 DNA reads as TGTGCCTGGAGTAAAGGCGGACAGGGGTCCGAGCAGTACTTC.

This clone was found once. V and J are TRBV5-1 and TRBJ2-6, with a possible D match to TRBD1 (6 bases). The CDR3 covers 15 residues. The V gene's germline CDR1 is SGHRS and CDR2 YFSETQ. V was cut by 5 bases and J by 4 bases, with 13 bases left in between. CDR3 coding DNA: TGCGCCAGCAGACTACAGGGTTTCGGGGCCAACGTCCTGACTTTC. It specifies CASRLQGFGANVLTF. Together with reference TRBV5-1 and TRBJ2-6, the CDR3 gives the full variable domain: KAGVTQTPRYLIKTRGQQVTLSCSPISGHRSVSWYQQTPGQGLQFLFEYFSETQRNKGNFPGRFSGRQFSNSRSEMNVSTLELGDSALYLCASRLQGFGANVLTFGAGSRLTVL.

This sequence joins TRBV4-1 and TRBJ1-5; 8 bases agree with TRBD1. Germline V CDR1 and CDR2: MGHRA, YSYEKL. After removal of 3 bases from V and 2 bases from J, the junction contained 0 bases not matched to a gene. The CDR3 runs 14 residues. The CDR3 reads CASSQDRGNQPQHF. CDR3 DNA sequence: TGCGCCAGCAGCCAGGACAGGGGCAATCAGCCCCAGCATTTT.

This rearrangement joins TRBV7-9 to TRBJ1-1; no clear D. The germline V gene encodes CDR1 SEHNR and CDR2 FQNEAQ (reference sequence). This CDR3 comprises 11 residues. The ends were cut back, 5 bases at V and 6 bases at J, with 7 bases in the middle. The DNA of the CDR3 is TGTGCCAGCAGCCCCATCCCTGAAGCTTTCTTT. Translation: CASSPIPEAFF.

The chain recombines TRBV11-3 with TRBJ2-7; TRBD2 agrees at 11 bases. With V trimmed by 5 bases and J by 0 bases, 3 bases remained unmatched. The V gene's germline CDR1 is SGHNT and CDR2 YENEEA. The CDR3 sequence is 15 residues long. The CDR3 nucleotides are TGTGCCAGCAGCCTAGCGGGAGGCCTCTCCTACGAGCAGTACTTC. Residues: CASSLAGGLSYEQYF. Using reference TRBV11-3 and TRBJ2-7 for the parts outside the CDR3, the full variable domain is EAGVVQSPRYKIIEKKQPVAFWCNPISGHNTLYWYLQNLGQGPELLIRYENEEAVDDSQLPKDRFSAERLKGVDSTLKIQPAELGDSAVYLCASSLAGGLSYEQYFGPGTRLTVT.

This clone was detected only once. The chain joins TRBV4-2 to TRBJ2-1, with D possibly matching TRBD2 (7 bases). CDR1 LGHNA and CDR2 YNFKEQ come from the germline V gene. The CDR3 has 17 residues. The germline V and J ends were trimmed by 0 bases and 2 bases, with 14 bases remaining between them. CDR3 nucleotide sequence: TGTGCCAGCAGCCAAGAAGGGGGGGAGTTGACCTACAATGAGCAGTTCTTC. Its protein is CASSQEGGELTYNEQFF.

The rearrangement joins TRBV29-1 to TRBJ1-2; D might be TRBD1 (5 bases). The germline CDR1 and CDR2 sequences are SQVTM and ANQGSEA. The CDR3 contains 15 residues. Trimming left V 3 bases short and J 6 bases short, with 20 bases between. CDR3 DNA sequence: TGCAGCGTTGATATAAATCAGGGTTTAAGGGATGGCTACACCTTC. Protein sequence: CSVDINQGLRDGYTF.

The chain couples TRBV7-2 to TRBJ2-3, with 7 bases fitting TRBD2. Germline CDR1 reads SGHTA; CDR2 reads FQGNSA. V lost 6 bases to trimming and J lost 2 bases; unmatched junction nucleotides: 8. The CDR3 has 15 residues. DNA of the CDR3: TGTGCCAGCAGTCGGGAGGCCCTGATCACAGATACGCAGTATTTT. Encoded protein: CASSREALITDTQYF.

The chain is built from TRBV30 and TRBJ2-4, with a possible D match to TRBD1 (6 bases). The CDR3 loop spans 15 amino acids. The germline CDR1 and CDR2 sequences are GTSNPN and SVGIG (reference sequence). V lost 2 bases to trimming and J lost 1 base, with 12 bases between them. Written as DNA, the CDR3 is TGTGCCTGGAGTTTTACAGGGTGGGCCAAAAACATTCAGTACTTC. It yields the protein CAWSFTGWAKNIQYF.

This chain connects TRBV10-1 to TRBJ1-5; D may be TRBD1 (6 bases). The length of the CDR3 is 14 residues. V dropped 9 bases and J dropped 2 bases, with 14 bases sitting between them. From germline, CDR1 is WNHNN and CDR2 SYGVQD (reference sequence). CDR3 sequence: CARGTMEGNQPQHF. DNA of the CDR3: TGCGCCAGAGGGACAATGGAAGGCAATCAGCCCCAGCATTTT.

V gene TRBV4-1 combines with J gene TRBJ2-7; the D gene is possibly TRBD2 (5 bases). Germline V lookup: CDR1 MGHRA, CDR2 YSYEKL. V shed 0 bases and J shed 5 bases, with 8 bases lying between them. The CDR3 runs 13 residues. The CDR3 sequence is CASSQDRGHEQYF. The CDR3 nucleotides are TGCGCCAGCAGCCAAGATCGGGGTCACGAGCAGTACTTC.

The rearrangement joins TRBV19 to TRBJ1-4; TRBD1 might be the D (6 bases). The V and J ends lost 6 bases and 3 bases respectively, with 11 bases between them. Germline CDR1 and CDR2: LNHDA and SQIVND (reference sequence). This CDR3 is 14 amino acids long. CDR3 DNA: TGTGCCAGTAGGAAAACAGGGTCTAATGAAAAACTGTTTTTT. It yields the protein CASRKTGSNEKLFF.

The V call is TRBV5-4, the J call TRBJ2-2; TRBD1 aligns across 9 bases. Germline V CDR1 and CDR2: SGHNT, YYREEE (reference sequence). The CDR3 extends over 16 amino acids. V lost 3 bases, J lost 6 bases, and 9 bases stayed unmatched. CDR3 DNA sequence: TGTGCCAGCAGCTCCCGGACAGGGGAGTTTGCCGGGGAGCTGTTTTTT. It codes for CASSSRTGEFAGELFF. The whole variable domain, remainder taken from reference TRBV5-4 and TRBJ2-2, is ETGVTQSPTHLIKTRGQQVTLRCSSQSGHNTVSWYQQALGQGPQFIFQYYREEENGRGNFPPRFSGLQFPNYSSELNVNALELDDSALYLCASSSRTGEFAGELFFGEGSRLTVL.

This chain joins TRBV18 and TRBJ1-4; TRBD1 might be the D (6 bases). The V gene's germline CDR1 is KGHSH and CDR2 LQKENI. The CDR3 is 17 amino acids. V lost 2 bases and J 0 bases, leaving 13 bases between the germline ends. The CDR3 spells CASSPMGARATNEKLFF. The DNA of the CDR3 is TGTGCCAGCTCACCAATGGGGGCCCGGGCAACTAATGAAAAACTGTTTTTT.

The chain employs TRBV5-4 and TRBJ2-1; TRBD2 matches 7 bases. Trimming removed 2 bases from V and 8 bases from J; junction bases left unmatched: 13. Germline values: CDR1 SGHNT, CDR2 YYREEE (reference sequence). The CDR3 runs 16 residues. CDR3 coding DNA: TGTGCCAGCAGCTTTTGGGGAGGGCGGGACTTTGATGAGCAGTTCTTC. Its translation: CASSFWGGRDFDEQFF.

The DNA for the CDR3 is TGCGCCAGCAGCCAAGTAACACGGGACATAGATACGCAGTATTTT. It yields the protein CASSQVTRDIDTQYF. This chain joins TRBV4-1 and TRBJ2-3; maybe TRBD1 (6 bases). CDR1 MGHRA and CDR2 YSYEKL come from the germline V gene. The CDR3 covers 15 residues. The V end was cut by 1 base, the J end by 5 bases, with 13 bases between.

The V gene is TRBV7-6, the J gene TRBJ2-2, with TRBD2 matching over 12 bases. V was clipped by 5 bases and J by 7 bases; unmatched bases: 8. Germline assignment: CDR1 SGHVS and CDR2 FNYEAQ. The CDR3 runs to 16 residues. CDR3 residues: CASSPLAGGFGGELFF. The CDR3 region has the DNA TGTGCCAGCAGCCCGCTAGCGGGAGGGTTTGGCGGGGAGCTGTTTTTT.

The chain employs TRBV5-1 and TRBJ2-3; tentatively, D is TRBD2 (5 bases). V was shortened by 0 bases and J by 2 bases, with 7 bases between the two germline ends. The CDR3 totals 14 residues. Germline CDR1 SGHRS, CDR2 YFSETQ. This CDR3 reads CASSLGRLTDTQYF. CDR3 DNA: TGCGCCAGCAGCTTGGGGAGGCTCACAGATACGCAGTATTTT.

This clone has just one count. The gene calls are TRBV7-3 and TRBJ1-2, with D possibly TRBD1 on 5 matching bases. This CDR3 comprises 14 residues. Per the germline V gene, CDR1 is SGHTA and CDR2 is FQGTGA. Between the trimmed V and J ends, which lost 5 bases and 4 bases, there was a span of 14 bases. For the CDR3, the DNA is TGTGCCAGCAGCCCAAAGGTGGGGGGCTATGGCTACACCTTC. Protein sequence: CASSPKVGGYGYTF.

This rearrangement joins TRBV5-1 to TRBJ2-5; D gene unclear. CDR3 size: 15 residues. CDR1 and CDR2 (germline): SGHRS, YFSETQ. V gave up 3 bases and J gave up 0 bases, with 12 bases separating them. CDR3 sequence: CASSWQHNNQETQYF. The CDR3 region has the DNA TGCGCCAGCAGCTGGCAACACAACAACCAAGAGACCCAGTACTTC.

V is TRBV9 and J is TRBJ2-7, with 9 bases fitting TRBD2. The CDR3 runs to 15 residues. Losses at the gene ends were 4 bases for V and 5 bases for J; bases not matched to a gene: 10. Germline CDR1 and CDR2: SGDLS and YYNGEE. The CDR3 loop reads CASSLGSGSENEQYF. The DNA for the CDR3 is TGTGCCAGCAGCCTCGGTAGCGGGAGCGAAAACGAGCAGTACTTC.

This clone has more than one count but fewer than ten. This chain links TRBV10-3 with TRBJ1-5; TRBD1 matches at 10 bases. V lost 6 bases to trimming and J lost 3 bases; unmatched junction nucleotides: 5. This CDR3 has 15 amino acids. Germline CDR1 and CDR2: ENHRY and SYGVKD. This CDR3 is CAISSGTGDNQPQHF. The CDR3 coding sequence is TGTGCCATCAGCTCCGGGACAGGGGACAATCAGCCCCAGCATTTT.

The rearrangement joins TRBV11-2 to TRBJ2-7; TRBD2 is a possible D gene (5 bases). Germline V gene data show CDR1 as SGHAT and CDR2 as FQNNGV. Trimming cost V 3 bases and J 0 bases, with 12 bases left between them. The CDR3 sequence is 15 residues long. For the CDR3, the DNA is TGTGCCAGCAGCTTTAGTGGAGACTACTCCTACGAGCAGTACTTC. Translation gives CASSFSGDYSYEQYF.